Given below is one T cell receptor (beta chain) in context. The germline CDR1 and CDR2 sequences are SGDLS and YYNGEE. V was pared by 0 bases and J by 4 bases, with 1 base of the junction left unmatched. This CDR3 has 15 amino acids. This sample is drawn from a study of PD-L1 blockade in urothelial cancer. Study background: Blood drawn 3 weeks (second dose) and 6 weeks after treatment start was analyzed.

Each PCR contained spiked-in synthetic TCR analog templates. The protocol was immunoSEQ multiplex PCR, while the TCRdb copy is restricted to in-frame clones and leaves out a portion. The table lists tens of thousands of clones, 75% to 90% of them singletons. The receptor was derived from a man aged 45-65 years with urothelial cancer. This chain connects TRBV9 to TRBJ2-1; the match to TRBD2 covers 10 bases. This specimen consisted of PBMCs, obtained around atezolizumab (anti-PD-L1) treatment. CDR3 sequence: CASSVELAGYNEQFF. The CDR3 nucleotides read TGTGCCAGCAGCGTAGAACTAGCGGGATACAATGAGCAGTTCTTC.